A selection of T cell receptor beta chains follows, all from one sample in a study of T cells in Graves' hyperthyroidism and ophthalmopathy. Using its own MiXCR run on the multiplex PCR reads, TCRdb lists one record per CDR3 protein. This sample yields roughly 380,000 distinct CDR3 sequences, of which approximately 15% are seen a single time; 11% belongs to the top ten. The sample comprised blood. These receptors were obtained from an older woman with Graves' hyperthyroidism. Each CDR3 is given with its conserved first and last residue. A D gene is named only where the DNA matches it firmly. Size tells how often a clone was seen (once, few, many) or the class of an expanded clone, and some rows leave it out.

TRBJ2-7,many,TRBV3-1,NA,CASSQKGISYEQYF,TGTGCCAGCAGCCAAAAGGGGATCTCCTACGAGCAGTACTTC
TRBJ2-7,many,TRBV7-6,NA,CASSLMGGQVANEQYF,TGTGCCAGCAGCTTAATGGGGGGTCAAGTCGCTAACGAGCAGTACTTC
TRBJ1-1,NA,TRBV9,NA,CASRFIAGDTEALF,TGTGCCAGCAGATTCATCGCCGGGGACACTGAAGCTCTCTTT
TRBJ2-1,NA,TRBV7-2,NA,CASSVERTSLNEQFF,TGTGCCAGCAGCGTAGAGAGGACGAGCTTAAATGAGCAGTTCTTC
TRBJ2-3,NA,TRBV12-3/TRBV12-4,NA,CASSPPPLVATDTQYF,TGTGCCAGCAGTCCCCCCCCCCTAGTGGCCACAGATACGCAGTATTTT
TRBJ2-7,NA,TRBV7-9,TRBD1,CASSSMRGARGQAYEQYF,TGTGCCAGCAGCTCCATGAGGGGGGCCAGGGGGCAGGCCTACGAGCAGTACTTC
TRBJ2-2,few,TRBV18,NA,CASSPDQGATGELFF,TGTGCCAGCTCACCAGACCAAGGGGCCACCGGGGAGCTGTTTTTT
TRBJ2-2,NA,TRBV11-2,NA,CASSLEWGSANTGELFF,TGTGCCAGCAGCTTAGAGTGGGGGTCCGCGAACACCGGGGAGCTGTTTTTT
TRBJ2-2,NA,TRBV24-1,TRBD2,CATSDTTGTSSTGELFF,TGTGCCACCAGCGATACTACCGGGACTAGCAGTACCGGGGAGCTGTTTTTT
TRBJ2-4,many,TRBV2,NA,CASSPEGELGIQYF,TGTGCCAGCAGCCCGGAGGGGGAGTTGGGCATTCAGTACTTC
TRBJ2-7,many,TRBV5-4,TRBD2,CASSPASGRLAEQYF,TGTGCCAGCAGCCCCGCTAGCGGGAGACTAGCCGAGCAGTACTTC
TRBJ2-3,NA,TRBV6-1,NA,CASSVQGQSTDTQYF,TGTGCCAGCAGCGTTCAGGGCCAGAGCACAGATACGCAGTATTTT
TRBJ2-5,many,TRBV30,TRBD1,CAWSGLVDRGFETQYF,TGTGCCTGGAGTGGCCTAGTCGACAGGGGTTTCGAGACCCAGTACTTC
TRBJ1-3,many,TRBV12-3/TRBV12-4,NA,CASSSTWGISGNTIYF,TGTGCCAGCAGCTCGACATGGGGGATTTCTGGAAACACCATATATTTT
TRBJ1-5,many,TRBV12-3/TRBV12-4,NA,CASSPQGLGRHF,TGTGCCAGCAGCCCTCAGGGACTGGGGAGGCATTTT
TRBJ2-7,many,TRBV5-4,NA,CASSPRDGLYEQYF,TGTGCCAGCAGCCCCCGGGACGGCCTCTACGAGCAGTACTTC
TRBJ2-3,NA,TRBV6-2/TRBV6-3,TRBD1,CASSRRTGSTGDTQYF,TGTGCCAGCAGCCGCCGGACAGGGTCCACAGGCGATACGCAGTATTTT
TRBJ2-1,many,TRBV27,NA,CAISTASSYNEQFF,TGTGCCATCTCGACTGCGAGCTCCTACAATGAGCAGTTCTTC
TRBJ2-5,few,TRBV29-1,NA,CSARRDIGLETQYF,TGCAGCGCTAGACGGGACATAGGTTTAGAGACCCAGTACTTC
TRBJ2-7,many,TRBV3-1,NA,CASSQDTRGGIGQYF,TGTGCCAGCAGCCAAGACACCCGAGGGGGGATCGGGCAGTACTTC
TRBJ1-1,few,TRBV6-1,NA,CASNMVRNTEAFF,TGTGCCAGCAACATGGTGAGGAACACTGAAGCTTTCTTT
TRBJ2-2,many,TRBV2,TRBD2,CASSKLAGGNTGELFF,TGTGCCAGCAGCAAACTAGCGGGAGGAAACACCGGGGAGCTGTTTTTT
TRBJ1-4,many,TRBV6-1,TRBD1,CASSQTGLNEKLFF,TGTGCCAGCAGTCAGACAGGGTTAAATGAAAAACTGTTTTTT
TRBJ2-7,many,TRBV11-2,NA,CASRTWGRETSSYEQYF,TGTGCCAGCAGGACCTGGGGTCGCGAGACTAGCTCCTACGAGCAGTACTTC
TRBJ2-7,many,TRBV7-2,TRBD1,CASSTDRSSYEQYF,TGTGCCAGCAGCACGGACAGGAGCTCCTACGAGCAGTACTTC
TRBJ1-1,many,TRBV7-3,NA,CASSEQGHGNTEAFF,TGTGCCAGCAGCGAACAGGGACATGGGAACACTGAAGCTTTCTTT
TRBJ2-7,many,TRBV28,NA,CASISTDSYEQYF,TGTGCCAGCATCTCTACAGACTCCTACGAGCAGTACTTC
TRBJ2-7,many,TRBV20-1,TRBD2,CSAAGLEDYEQYF,TGCAGTGCGGCGGGACTAGAAGACTACGAGCAGTACTTC
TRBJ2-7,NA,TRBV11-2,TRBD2,CASSLGREGHYEQYF,TGTGCCAGCAGCTTAGGGCGGGAGGGTCATTACGAGCAGTACTTC
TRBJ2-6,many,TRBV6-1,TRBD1,CASSRQGAGANVLTF,TGTGCCAGCAGCCGACAGGGAGCTGGGGCCAACGTCCTGACTTTC
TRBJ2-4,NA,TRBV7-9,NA,CASSLDFLAKNIQYF,TGTGCCAGCAGCTTAGATTTCCTAGCCAAAAACATTCAGTACTTC
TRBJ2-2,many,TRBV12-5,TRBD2,CASGLVRLAGGTGELFF,TGTGCTAGTGGTTTGGTACGACTAGCGGGAGGGACCGGGGAGCTGTTTTTT
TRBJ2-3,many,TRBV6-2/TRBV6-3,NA,CASSYRARTDTQYF,TGTGCCAGCAGTTACAGGGCCCGCACAGATACGCAGTATTTT
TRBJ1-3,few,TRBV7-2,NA,CASSPWSSGNTIYF,TGTGCCAGCAGCCCCTGGAGCTCTGGAAACACCATATATTTT
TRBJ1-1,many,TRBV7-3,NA,CASSLMRGRNTEAFF,TGTGCCAGCAGCTTAATGCGGGGGAGGAACACTGAAGCTTTCTTT
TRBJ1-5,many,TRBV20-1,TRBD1,CSAGTGGGQPQHF,TGCAGTGCGGGGACAGGGGGTGGTCAGCCCCAGCATTTT
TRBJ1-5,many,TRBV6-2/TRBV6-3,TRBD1,CASSYSGTGGQPQHF,TGTGCCAGCAGTTACTCAGGGACAGGGGGCCAGCCCCAGCATTTT